Each of the 13 T cell receptor beta chains below was sequenced from the same sample in a study of cytomegalovirus exposure and HLA in healthy donors (TCRdb year 2017). Library preparation employed the immunoSEQ multiplex PCR assay. The multiplex PCR relied on a mix of 60 forward primers for TCR Vbeta segments and 13 reverse primers for TCR Jbeta segments. The table was pulled from immuneACCESS by TCRdb, which kept in-frame rearrangements only. Such tables lose some clones; where checked, under half of the loss comes from unresolved V genes, and the rest has no known cause. The sample table lists 90,000 to 120,000 clones, approximately 74% of them with a count of one. The ten largest account for 11% to 15% of the sample. Sequencing input: PBMCs. The origin of the receptors is a woman aged 40 to 55 in good health and CMV-seropositive.

The genes are TRBV20-1 and TRBJ2-7, with 9 bases matching TRBD1. In germline, CDR1 is DFQATT, CDR2 SNEGSKA (reference sequence). This CDR3 has 11 residues. The CDR3 sequence: CSPGQGNEQYF. CDR3 bases: TGCAGCCCGGGACAGGGTAACGAGCAGTACTTC.

V and J are TRBV5-1 and TRBJ2-3, with a possible D match to TRBD1 (8 bases). With 4 bases removed from V and 4 bases from J, the gap between germline ends came to 16 bases. CDR1 SGHRS and CDR2 YFSETQ come from the germline V gene. The CDR3 consists of 15 residues. CDR3 sequence reads: CASSTTGGGADTQYF. The CDR3 coding sequence is TGCGCCAGCAGCACCACAGGGGGAGGGGCAGATACGCAGTATTTT.

The CDR3 nucleotides read TGCAGCGTTGAATGGCAGGCTGCGACTGAAGCTTTCTTT. Translated: CSVEWQAATEAFF. J is TRBJ1-1 and V is TRBV29-1, with unresolved D. Germline assignment: CDR1 SQVTM and CDR2 ANQGSEA. The CDR3 is made up of 13 amino acids. The ends were cut back, 2 bases at V and 5 bases at J, with 12 bases in the middle.

This chain connects TRBV27 to TRBJ1-1; 8 bases map to TRBD1. The CDR3 contains 15 residues. V was clipped by 2 bases and J by 6 bases; unmatched bases: 8. Germline CDR1 and CDR2: MNHEY and SMNVEV (reference sequence). The CDR3 loop reads CASSLGDRFFSEAFF. CDR3 nucleotides: TGTGCCAGCAGTTTAGGGGACAGGTTTTTTTCTGAAGCTTTCTTT.

This chain joins TRBV7-6 and TRBJ2-1; 7 nucleotides agree with TRBD2. V trimming: 0 bases; J trimming: 5 bases; junction bases outside the gene matches: 10. The CDR3 totals 17 residues. Germline CDR1 is SGHVS and CDR2 is FNYEAQ. CDR3 DNA sequence: TGTGCCAGCAGCTTAGCCCCATGGCGGGGGACCCACAATGAGCAGTTCTTC. It translates to CASSLAPWRGTHNEQFF.

A single count supports this clone. The chain employs TRBV5-5 and TRBJ1-5, with TRBD1 as a possible D gene (6 bases). Germline values: CDR1 SGHKS, CDR2 YYEKEE (reference sequence). This CDR3 is 15 amino acids long. V gave up 0 bases and J gave up 13 bases, with 20 bases separating them. The CDR3, as DNA: TGTGCCAGCAGCTTGGGGGCCAGCCAACGGGGACAACAGCATTTT. It encodes CASSLGASQRGQQHF.

The chain couples TRBV5-1 to TRBJ2-7, with TRBD1 matching over 7 bases. Losses at the gene ends were 0 bases for V and 7 bases for J; bases not matched to a gene: 4. The germline gives CDR1 SGHRS, CDR2 YFSETQ. There are 13 residues in the CDR3. CDR3 in amino acids: CASSLGQGQEQYF. The DNA for the CDR3 is TGCGCCAGCAGCTTGGGACAGGGACAGGAGCAGTACTTC.

The rearrangement links TRBV2 to TRBJ1-1; the D gene is possibly TRBD1 (6 bases). Trimming stripped 5 bases from V and 10 bases from J, with 20 bases between. Per germline, CDR1 SNHLY and CDR2 FYNNEI. The CDR3 consists of 14 residues. The CDR3 sequence: CASSLILGQQGAFF. CDR3 sequence (DNA): TGTGCCAGCAGTCTTATATTAGGACAGCAGGGAGCTTTCTTT.

V is TRBV15 and J is TRBJ2-7; D gene unclear. Germline V CDR1 and CDR2: LNHNV, YYDKDF (reference sequence). This CDR3 spans 14 amino acids. V lost 1 base, J lost 1 base, and 8 bases lay in between. The CDR3 region has the DNA TGTGCCACCAGCAGAGTAACAGTTTCCTACGAGCAGTACTTC. This gives the protein CATSRVTVSYEQYF.

The chain combines TRBV29-1 with TRBJ2-3; 9 bases are shared with TRBD1. CDR1 and CDR2 from the germline V gene are SQVTM and ANQGSEA. This CDR3 has 16 residues. Germline trimming cut 1 base from V and 4 bases from J; bases unmatched to any gene: 9. CDR3 protein: CSVEGGTGGNPDTQYF. The DNA of the CDR3 is TGCAGCGTTGAAGGGGGTACAGGGGGCAATCCAGATACGCAGTATTTT.

A few counts support this clone. The chain recombines TRBV15 with TRBJ1-2, with D possibly being TRBD1 (5 bases). V was cut by 1 base and J by 3 bases, with 9 bases left in between. This CDR3 contains 14 residues. In germline, CDR1 is LNHNV, CDR2 YYDKDF (reference sequence). The CDR3 region is CATSRAGLDYGYTF. The CDR3 DNA sequence: TGTGCCACCAGCAGAGCAGGGCTGGACTATGGCTACACCTTC.

The chain links TRBV27 to TRBJ1-4; D possibly corresponds to TRBD1 (6 bases). Deletions cut 5 bases from V and 5 bases from J, with 12 bases between. The CDR3 covers 14 residues. The germline V gene has CDR1 MNHEY and CDR2 SMNVEV (reference sequence). The CDR3 bases are TGTGCCAGCAGTATAAACGGACAGAATGAAAAACTGTTTTTT. It is translated as CASSINGQNEKLFF.

The genes are TRBV27 and TRBJ2-3; TRBD1 aligns across 7 bases. CDR3 length equals 14 residues. The V gene end was trimmed by 6 bases and the J gene end by 4 bases; junction bases not matched to a gene: 7. Germline V gene sequence: CDR1 MNHEY, CDR2 SMNVEV (reference sequence). The CDR3 loop is CASRPGQRPDTQYF. The CDR3 DNA is TGTGCCAGCAGGCCGGGACAGCGTCCAGATACGCAGTATTTT.